The present TCR beta chain was sequenced within a study of glioma-infiltrating T cells after dendritic cell vaccination. About the study: Three intradermal dendritic cell vaccine injections were given every two weeks. Overall study results and limits: Estimated pretreatment TIL content predicted outcome after dendritic cell vaccination.

Points on this clone: Its cognate antigen is unknown.

V trimming: 3 bases; J trimming: 4 bases; junction bases outside the gene matches: 9. The CDR3 is 15 residues long. Per the germline V gene, CDR1 is SGDLS and CDR2 is YYNGEE. Amplification used 60 V beta primers and 13 J beta primers. The protocol was immunoSEQ multiplex PCR, while the TCRdb copy is restricted to in-frame clones and leaves out a portion. This table holds tens of thousands of clones, roughly 84% found once. This TCR derives from a human donor with glioblastoma. The genes are TRBV9 and TRBJ1-2, with 7 bases aligning to TRBD1. The sequencing used blood, collected before dendritic cell vaccination. As DNA, the CDR3 is TGTGCCAGCAGCGAGACGACAGGGTCTAGCTATGGCTACACCTTC. As protein: CASSETTGSSYGYTF.